The T cell receptor (beta chain) under discussion was sequenced for a study of glioma-infiltrating T cells. About the research overall: Dexamethasone exposure before glioma surgery was limited to six or fewer days. General study points: CDR3 overlap between tissue and blood was very small. Non-neoplastic patients had below-expected tissue-blood divergence, while all gliomas exceeded expectation. Patients with low tissue-blood divergence carried a signature set of shared blood CDR3 motifs.

Using RNA template, CDR3s of TCR alpha and beta were amplified with iRepertoire arm-PCR. TCRdb independently ran MiXCR on the multiplex PCR reads; one entry per CDR3 protein. The table has a few hundred thousand distinct CDR3 sequences, less than 50% seen once. In the case of this clonotype: As yet, its antigen is unknown.

V was pared by 0 bases and J by 4 bases, with 7 bases of the junction left unmatched. This CDR3 region has 15 residues. Germline lookup yields CDR1 DFQATT and CDR2 SNEGSKA (reference sequence). The V call is TRBV20-1, the J call TRBJ2-5, with 8 bases aligning to TRBD1. This TCR was sampled from a human donor with low-grade glioma or glioblastoma, undergoing nonglioma brain surgery, or in good health (not recorded which). Sequences were obtained from glioma tissue, nonneoplastic brain tissue, or PBMCs (not recorded which). CDR3 sequence (DNA): TGCAGTGCTAGAGAAGGTACCAGGGGGCCAGAGACCCAGTACTTC. As protein: CSAREGTRGPETQYF.